The rows below give T cell receptor beta chains drawn from one sample of a study of T cell responses to AZD1222 COVID-19 vaccine. The assay was immunoSEQ multiplex PCR, and TCRdb's table has in-frame clones only and misses some. The sample records roughly 150,000 clones, 80% to 90% being singletons. This sample comprised peripheral blood, obtained on day 0 of AZD1222 vaccination. The origin of the receptors is an adult in good health. Each CDR3 is given with its conserved first and last residue. D genes are given only for firm matches. Size is stated for part of the rows, as once, few or many counts, or as a class when the clone is expanded.

size	V	J	D	DNA	CDR3
-	TRBV9	TRBJ1-2	-	TGTGCCAGCAGCGTTGACCGATCACAGGGACGATATGGCTACACCTTC	CASSVDRSQGRYGYTF
-	TRBV7-9	TRBJ2-3	-	TGTGCCAGCAGCTTGGGGGGTTTCGCAGATACGCAGTATTTT	CASSLGGFADTQYF
-	TRBV14	TRBJ1-6	-	TGTGCCAGCAGCCAAGAACTCGGTAGTTCACCCCTCCACTTT	CASSQELGSSPLHF
-	TRBV7-3	TRBJ2-3	TRBD2	TGTGCCAGCAGCCCCGCCGTAGCGGGGGCAGATACGCAGTATTTT	CASSPAVAGADTQYF
-	TRBV5-1	TRBJ1-6	-	TGCGCCAGCAGCTTGGAACGCAATTCACCCCTCCACTTT	CASSLERNSPLHF
-	TRBV2	TRBJ1-6	TRBD1	TGTGCCATTCGGACAGGGGATGACTCACCCCTCCACTTT	CAIRTGDDSPLHF
-	TRBV5-1	TRBJ1-1	-	TGCGCCAGCAGCTTGGGCCTGGACACTGAAGCTTTCTTT	CASSLGLDTEAFF
few	TRBV3-1/TRBV3-2	TRBJ1-6	-	TGTGCCAGCAGCCAAGAGGGGAGGGGCGTCCTCCACTTT	CASSQEGRGVLHF
-	TRBV29-1	TRBJ1-2	-	TGCAGCGTTGAAGGGGACGAGGGCTATGGCTACACCTTC	CSVEGDEGYGYTF
-	TRBV12-3/TRBV12-4	TRBJ2-3	-	TGTGCCAGCTTTGACAGTAGCACAGATACGCAGTATTTT	CASFDSSTDTQYF
-	TRBV7-9	TRBJ2-5	-	TGTGCCAGCAGCTTAAGAAGGCGGTCCGGGAGCACAGAGACCCAGTACTTC	CASSLRRRSGSTETQYF
few	TRBV4-1	TRBJ1-6	-	TGCGCCAGCAGCGTGACAGAGTACGGGTCACCCCTCCACTTT	CASSVTEYGSPLHF
-	TRBV11-2	TRBJ2-6	-	TGTGCCAGCAGCTTTACCCAGGGGCTCTCTGGGGCCAACGTCCTGACTTTC	CASSFTQGLSGANVLTF
-	TRBV7-9	TRBJ2-5	TRBD2	TGTGCCAGCAGCTCTGTGACGGGGGGGCTCCAAGAGACCCAGTACTTC	CASSSVTGGLQETQYF
-	TRBV2	TRBJ1-2	TRBD1	TGTGCCAGCAGGACGTCGTTAGGGGGCGTCTACACCTTC	CASRTSLGGVYTF
-	TRBV5-1	TRBJ2-5	TRBD1	TGCGCCAGCAGCTTGGGGGACAGTCAAGAGACCCAGTACTTC	CASSLGDSQETQYF
-	TRBV19	TRBJ1-5	-	TGTGCCAGTAGTACCTCCCTTCAGGGGCTCAATCAGCCCCAGCATTTT	CASSTSLQGLNQPQHF
few	TRBV4-2	TRBJ2-7	TRBD1	TGTGCCAGCAGCCAAGGGGACAGCTACGAGCAGTACTTC	CASSQGDSYEQYF
-	TRBV5-1	TRBJ1-1	-	TGCGCCAGCAGCCCGCAGGGAGTTTTGAACACTGAAGCTTTCTTT	CASSPQGVLNTEAFF
-	TRBV5-8	TRBJ1-2	-	TGTGCCAGCAGCTTGGTGGCAGGTAGTGGCTACACCTTC	CASSLVAGSGYTF
-	TRBV15	TRBJ1-6	TRBD1	TGTGCCACCGGCGGCCCGGGACAGGGAGGTTCACCCCTCCACTTT	CATGGPGQGGSPLHF
-	TRBV4-1	TRBJ2-1	-	TGCGCCAGCAGCCAAGGCGCGAGTAATGAGCAGTTCTTC	CASSQGASNEQFF
-	TRBV4-1	TRBJ1-6	-	TGCGCCAGCAGCCAAGAGGGATTTTATAATTCACCCCTCCACTTT	CASSQEGFYNSPLHF
-	TRBV19	TRBJ1-3	-	TGTGCCAGTAGTGCGGGGGCATCTGGAAACACCATATATTTT	CASSAGASGNTIYF
-	TRBV7-3	TRBJ2-1	-	TGTGCCAGCAGCTTATCGGGCAGGGGCTACAATGAGCAGTTCTTC	CASSLSGRGYNEQFF
-	TRBV4-1	TRBJ2-7	TRBD1	TGCGCCAGCAGCCAAGTTGAGACAGGGGTCTACGAGCAGTACTTC	CASSQVETGVYEQYF
-	TRBV27	TRBJ2-3	TRBD1	TGTGCCAGCAGTTCCCGGGACAGGGTGAGAGATACGCAGTATTTT	CASSSRDRVRDTQYF
-	TRBV11-2	TRBJ1-2	-	TGTGCCAGCAGCCCAACGCAGGGGAAAGGAATCTATGGCTACACCTTC	CASSPTQGKGIYGYTF
-	TRBV7-2	TRBJ2-1	TRBD2	TGTGCCAGCAGCTTATCTGCGCGGGGGTCCTACAATGAGCAGTTCTTC	CASSLSARGSYNEQFF
-	TRBV27	TRBJ2-5	TRBD1	TGTGCCAGCAGTTTGACAGGGGAAGAGACCCAGTACTTC	CASSLTGEETQYF